This T cell receptor (beta chain) was documented in a study of cytomegalovirus exposure and HLA in healthy donors. Study results and limitations: An analysis done earlier found most TCR beta V segments productive about 87% or about 30% of the time. Sequencing likely generated an artifact that appeared as a cluster of highly shared sequence variants. A later analysis linked a missense DCLRE1C variant to TCR beta V- and J-gene trimming. The classifier reportedly diagnosed cytomegalovirus status with high sensitivity and specificity.

This clone was detected a few times. Its target is not known. An end of the junction does not agree with germline; a read error may underlie this. Researchers ran the PCR with 60 Vbeta and 13 Jbeta primers. This table comes from immunoSEQ multiplex PCR, and its TCRdb copy is limited to in-frame clones, with some not included. The table records roughly 190,000 clones, more than 65% of them present only once. This CDR3 is built from 11 residues. The germline gives CDR1 SNHLY, CDR2 FYNNEI. Sequencing input: PBMCs. The origin of this receptor is a woman aged 25 to 39 in good health and CMV-seronegative. This chain links TRBV2 with TRBJ1-1, with 7 bases fitting TRBD1. The CDR3: CAGTVNTEAFF. CDR3 DNA: TGCGCGGGGACAGTCAACACTGAAGCTTTCTTT.